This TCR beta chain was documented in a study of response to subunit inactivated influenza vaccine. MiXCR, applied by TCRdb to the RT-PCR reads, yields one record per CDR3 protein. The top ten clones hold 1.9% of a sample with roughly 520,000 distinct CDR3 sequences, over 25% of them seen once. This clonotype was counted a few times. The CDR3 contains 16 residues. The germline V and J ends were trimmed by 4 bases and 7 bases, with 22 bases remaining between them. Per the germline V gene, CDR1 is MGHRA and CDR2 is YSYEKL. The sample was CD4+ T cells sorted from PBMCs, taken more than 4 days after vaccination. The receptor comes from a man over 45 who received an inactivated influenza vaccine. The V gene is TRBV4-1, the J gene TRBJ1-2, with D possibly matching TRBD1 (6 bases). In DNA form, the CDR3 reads TGCGCCAGCAGCCCCCCAAACGGGGGGGCGTTTTTTGGCTACACCTTC. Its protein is CASSPPNGGAFFGYTF.